The present entry profiles one T cell receptor (beta chain) with its context. As yet, its antigen is unknown. The data were taken from a study of regulatory T cells in long-lasting Graves disease. Relying on iRepertoire HTBI primers and Arm-PCR of CDR3 regions, the team built TCR beta libraries. TCRdb re-analysed the multiplex PCR reads in MiXCR, keeping a single row per CDR3 protein. The top ten hold 13% to 15% of the sample, which has about 430,000 distinct CDR3 sequences, roughly a fifth seen once. Whole-study findings and limits: Gene preferences differed: TRBV28, TRBJ1-2, TRBJ2-5 in persistent cases. TCR diversity was lower in persistent Graves' patients than in newly diagnosed ones.

Sample time point: persistent/refractory GD, antithyroid drugs over 5 years with positive TRAb. The authors made the TCR library using RNA they extracted from PBMCs. The CDR3 runs 15 residues. Per germline, CDR1 LGHDT and CDR2 YNNKEL (reference sequence). The V gene lost 0 bases and the J gene lost 2 bases, with 11 bases spanning the gap. This sample comprised peripheral blood mononuclear cells (PBMCs), obtained when the disease was refractory, from a patient treated with antithyroid drugs. This chain joins TRBV3-1 and TRBJ2-7, with D possibly TRBD1 on 5 matching bases. The sequence came from a female donor with Graves disease. The CDR3 loop reads CASSQDAGQPYEQYF. For the CDR3, the DNA is TGTGCCAGCAGCCAAGATGCCGGACAACCCTACGAGCAGTACTTC.